This TCR beta chain comes out of a study of beta chain features in type 1 diabetes. Across the study: No patient-donor differences in age, gender, total cells or subset yield. Study observations and caveats: Whether TCRB rearrangement is influenced by HLA type was left unresolved in this analysis. Across all four CD4+ subsets, people with type 1 diabetes showed modestly shorter TCRB CDR3s.

TCRB transcripts that were expressed got sequenced, as all of the isolated RNA had been reverse transcribed. TCRdb keeps only in-frame clones here, not all; method: immunoSEQ multiplex PCR. The data show about 260,000 clones, 20% seen once. The germline CDR1 and CDR2 sequences are GTSNPN and SVGIG (reference sequence). The CDR3 runs to 15 residues. With 0 bases removed from V and 2 bases from J, the gap between germline ends came to 13 bases. CD4+ naive, central memory, regulatory and stem cell-like memory subsets were isolated by sorting on CD45RO/CCR7/CD25/CD127/CD95/CD27. This clone was counted between two and nine times. What it binds is unknown.

The clonotype originates from a woman aged 40 to 50 with type 1 diabetes. Sequencing was carried out using naive CD4+ T cells from blood. The V and J genes are TRBV30 and TRBJ2-5; unclear D gene. CDR3 sequence (DNA): TGTGCCTGGAGTGTATGGTCCAGGCGACAAGAGACCCAGTACTTC. Translating it yields CAWSVWSRRQETQYF. Drawing the rest from reference TRBV30 and TRBJ2-5, the complete variable domain is SQTIHQWPATLVQPVGSPLSLECTVEGTSNPNLYWYRQAAGRGLQLLFYSVGIGQISSEVPQNLSASRPQDRQFILSSKKLLLSDSGFYLCAWSVWSRRQETQYFGPGTRLLVL.